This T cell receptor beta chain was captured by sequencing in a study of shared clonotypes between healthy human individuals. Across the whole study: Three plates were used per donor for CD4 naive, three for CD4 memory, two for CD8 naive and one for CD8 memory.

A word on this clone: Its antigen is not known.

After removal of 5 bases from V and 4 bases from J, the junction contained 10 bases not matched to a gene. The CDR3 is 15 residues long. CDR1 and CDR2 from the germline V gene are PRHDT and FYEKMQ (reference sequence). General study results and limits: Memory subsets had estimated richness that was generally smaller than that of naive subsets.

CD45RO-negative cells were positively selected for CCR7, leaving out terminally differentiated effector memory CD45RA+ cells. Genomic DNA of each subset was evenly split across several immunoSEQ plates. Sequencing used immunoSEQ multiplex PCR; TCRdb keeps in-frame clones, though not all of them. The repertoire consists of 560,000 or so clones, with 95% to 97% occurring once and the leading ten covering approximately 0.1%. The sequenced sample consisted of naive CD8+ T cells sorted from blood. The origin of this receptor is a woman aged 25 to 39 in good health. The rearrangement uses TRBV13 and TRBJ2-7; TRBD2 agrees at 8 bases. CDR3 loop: CASSLTSGSIYEQYF. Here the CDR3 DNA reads TGTGCCAGCAGCCTCACTAGCGGAAGCATATACGAGCAGTACTTC.